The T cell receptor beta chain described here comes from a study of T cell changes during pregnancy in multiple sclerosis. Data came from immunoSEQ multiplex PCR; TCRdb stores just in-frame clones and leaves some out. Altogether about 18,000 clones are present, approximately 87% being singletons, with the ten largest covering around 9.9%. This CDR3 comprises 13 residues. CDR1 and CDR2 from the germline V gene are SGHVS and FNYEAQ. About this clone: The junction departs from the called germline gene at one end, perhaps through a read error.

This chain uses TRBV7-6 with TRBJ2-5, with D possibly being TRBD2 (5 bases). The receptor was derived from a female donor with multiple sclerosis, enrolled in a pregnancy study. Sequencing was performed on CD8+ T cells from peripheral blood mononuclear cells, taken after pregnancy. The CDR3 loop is CASGLRAQETQYF. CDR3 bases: TGTGCCAGCGGCTTGCGGGCCCAAGAGACCCAGTACTTC. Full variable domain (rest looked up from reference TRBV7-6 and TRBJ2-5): GAGVSQSPRYKVTKRGQDVALRCDPISGHVSLYWYRQALGQGPEFLTYFNYEAQQDKSGLPNDRFSAERPEGSISTLTIQRTEQRDSAMYRCASGLRAQETQYFGPGTRLLVL.